This section outlines one T cell receptor (beta chain) sequence together with its context. Its specificity is not known. Documented treatment: approximately 11-day PBMC culture with coronavirus spike peptide pools or control peptides (ViraFEST assay). Harvesting of the unexposed donor's CD4+ T cells predated the COVID-19 pandemic (2011-2018). Half the medium was exchanged for fresh IL-2 medium on days 3 and 7. This sample is drawn from a study of vaccination and CD4 T cells after COVID-19. At the level of the study: Six male and four female convalescents took part, two of them Hispanic. Across the group, participants received two doses of either BNT162b2 or mRNA-1273 vaccine.

Cultured CD4+ T cells had their DNA profiled by the Oncomine TCR Beta short-read assay. TCRdb reanalysed the PCR reads using MiXCR and keeps one entry per CDR3 protein. The sample has about 2,500 distinct CDR3 sequences, around 40% seen once. The sample was CD4+ T cells from blood, cultured in vitro. This clonotype was obtained from a human donor in good health.

Written as DNA, the CDR3 is TGTGCCACCAGCAGAGATTTGGGACCGAGTGGTCTGTATTCGGTAGGGACCTACGAGCAGTACTTC. Protein sequence: CATSRDLGPSGLYSVGTYEQYF. The chain employs TRBV15 and TRBJ2-7; either TRBD1 or TRBD2 may fit D (5 bases each). CDR1 LNHNV and CDR2 YYDKDF come from the germline V gene (reference sequence). The length of the CDR3 is 22 residues. Trimming took 0 bases from V and 2 from J, leaving 32 bases between them. The full variable domain, its missing parts supplied by reference TRBV15 and TRBJ2-7, is DAMVIQNPRYQVTQFGKPVTLSCSQTLNHNVMYWYQQKSSQAPKLLFHYYDKDFNNEADTPDNFQSRRPNTSFCFLDIRSPGLGDTAMYLCATSRDLGPSGLYSVGTYEQYFGPGTRLTVT.